One sample yielded the 13 T cell receptor beta chains listed below, sequenced in a study of T cells after yellow fever vaccination. In TCRdb, the 5' RACE reads were re-called with MiXCR into one record per CDR3 protein. This sample has approximately 250,000 distinct CDR3 sequences, with 5.2% found just once. The starting material was CD4+ T cells sorted from PBMCs, obtained on the day of the yellow fever booster vaccination. All receptors come from a man in his late teens or twenties who received the YFV17D yellow fever vaccine.

This clonotype was found many times. J is TRBJ2-2 and V is TRBV5-6; D is uncertain. The germline gives CDR1 SGHDT, CDR2 YYEEEE. The CDR3 covers 16 residues. The ends were cut back, 0 bases at V and 2 bases at J, with 11 bases in the middle. The CDR3 bases are TGTGCCAGCAGCTTGGGTCCCCCCAGCAACACCGGGGAGCTGTTTTTT. Its protein is CASSLGPPSNTGELFF.

The chain has TRBV7-9 and TRBJ1-1; D may be TRBD1 (5 bases). The CDR3 has 13 amino acids. Per germline, CDR1 SEHNR and CDR2 FQNEAQ (reference sequence). Trimming took 4 bases from V and 4 from J, leaving 10 bases between them. The CDR3 loop is CASSSSRATEAFF. CDR3 DNA: TGTGCCAGCAGCTCCAGCAGGGCCACTGAAGCTTTCTTT.

The chain recombines TRBV4-3 with TRBJ2-7, with D possibly TRBD2 on 5 matching bases. Germline V gene lookup returns CDR1 LGHNA and CDR2 YSLEER. Trimming stripped 3 bases from V and 6 bases from J, with 21 bases between. The CDR3 is 16 amino acids. In DNA, the CDR3 is TGCGCCAGCAGCCAGGGCTTCGAGGGTTTCATTTCCGAGCAGTACTTC. It yields the protein CASSQGFEGFISEQYF.

This clonotype was recorded at least ten times. This chain links TRBV20-1 with TRBJ2-3; 9 bases line up with TRBD2. The CDR3 loop spans 16 amino acids. Germline V gene sequence: CDR1 DFQATT, CDR2 SNEGSKA (reference sequence). With 6 bases clipped from V and 2 bases from J, the junction kept 12 bases outside the gene matches. The CDR3 here is CSADGGSGGPTDTQYF. The DNA of the CDR3 is TGCAGTGCGGACGGGGGTAGCGGGGGACCCACAGATACGCAGTATTTT.

This clonotype was counted only a few times. The chain has TRBV20-1 and TRBJ2-3; possibly TRBD2 for D (5 bases). V dropped 1 base and J dropped 2 bases, with 10 bases sitting between them. From germline, CDR1 is DFQATT and CDR2 SNEGSKA (reference sequence). This CDR3 is built from 14 residues. The CDR3 reads CSARGAADTDTQYF. The CDR3 coding sequence is TGCAGTGCTAGAGGGGCAGCGGACACAGATACGCAGTATTTT.

This clonotype has a handful of counts. The chain employs TRBV25-1 and TRBJ1-6; TRBD1 aligns across 7 bases. This CDR3 has 13 amino acids. Germline-derived CDR1 and CDR2 are MGHDK and SYGVNS. J gave up 9 bases and V 6 bases, and 5 bases lay outside the gene matches. The CDR3 region is CASSETGSSPLHF. CDR3 in DNA: TGTGCCAGCAGCGAGACAGGGAGTTCACCCCTCCACTTT.

This clonotype was seen a few times. The chain combines TRBV7-6 with TRBJ2-1; the D call may be TRBD1 or TRBD2 (5 bases each). In germline, CDR1 is SGHVS, CDR2 FNYEAQ. Trimming took off 5 bases at V and 9 bases at J, with 14 bases between the two ends. The length of the CDR3 is 13 residues. The CDR3 DNA reads as TGTGCCAGCAGCGAGTCGAGGGGTGGTGAGCAGTTCTTC. This gives the protein CASSESRGGEQFF.

The sample holds many counts of this clonotype. The chain joins TRBV12-3 or TRBV12-4 to TRBJ2-3, with 7 bases that match TRBD2. With V trimmed by 3 bases and J by 8 bases, 5 bases remained unmatched. The CDR3 has 13 residues. The CDR3 nucleotides read TGTGCCAGCAGTTTTGTCCCGGGGGGTACGCAGTATTTT. This translates into CASSFVPGGTQYF.

This clonotype was seen a handful of times. The chain has TRBV10-3 and TRBJ2-2, with 7 bases matching TRBD2. This CDR3 region has 15 residues. Trimming removed 2 bases from V and 3 bases from J; junction bases left unmatched: 3. In germline, CDR1 is ENHRY, CDR2 SYGVKD. This CDR3 is CAISERLADTGELFF. CDR3 nucleotide sequence: TGTGCCATCAGTGAGCGGCTAGCGGACACCGGGGAGCTGTTTTTT.

The chain uses TRBV20-1 and TRBJ1-5, with D maybe TRBD1 (5 bases). There are 14 residues in the CDR3. Germline CDR1 is DFQATT and CDR2 is SNEGSKA (reference sequence). V was shortened by 5 bases and J by 6 bases, with 17 bases between the two germline ends. In DNA, the CDR3 is TGCAGTGCTGGGAAGGGCAGGGCTGGTCAGCCCCAGCATTTT. Its protein product is CSAGKGRAGQPQHF.

The chain has TRBV30 and TRBJ2-3; 8 bases fit TRBD2. This CDR3 has 14 residues. Germline V gene sequence: CDR1 GTSNPN, CDR2 SVGIG (reference sequence). Unmatched junction bases numbered 6, after V lost 5 bases and J lost 2 bases. CDR3 nucleotide sequence: TGTGCCTGGGTCGGGGGGGGACTCACAGATACGCAGTATTTT. It translates to CAWVGGGLTDTQYF.

This clonotype was detected ten times or more. V gene TRBV5-1 combines with J gene TRBJ2-3, with D perhaps matching TRBD1 (7 bases). This CDR3 contains 15 residues. The ends were cut back, 4 bases at V and 3 bases at J, with 15 bases in the middle. Germline lookup yields CDR1 SGHRS and CDR2 YFSETQ. The CDR3 loop reads CASSGGGAGTDTQYF. The CDR3 nucleotides read TGCGCCAGCAGCGGAGGGGGCGCGGGAACAGATACGCAGTATTTT.

The genes are TRBV5-4 and TRBJ2-5; 8 nucleotides match TRBD1. Germline CDR1 is SGHNT and CDR2 is YYREEE (reference sequence). J lost 7 bases, V lost 3 bases, and 5 bases had no gene match. The CDR3 consists of 13 residues. CDR3 bases: TGTGCCAGCAGCTCGCAGGGGGCTTGGACCCAGTACTTC. Its protein product is CASSSQGAWTQYF.